The clone carrying this T cell receptor beta chain showed up just a few times. The antigen is unknown. This record comes from a study of identical twins. This CDR3 is built from 15 residues. Trimming left V 5 bases short and J 0 bases short, with 13 bases between. Germline-derived CDR1 and CDR2 are MNHEY and SVGEGT. General study results and limits: Twins' excess sharing was less marked for out-of-frame beta sequences. Sequences that were out-of-frame, alpha and twin-shared displayed an excess of low generation probability. Carriage of fewer insertions was seen in abundant cord blood beta clonotypes, whereas memory repertoires showed none.

Unique molecular identifiers were in the cDNA, with template-switch universal primer binding. TCRdb passed the 5' RACE reads through MiXCR, listing each CDR3 protein once. The data show approximately 700,000 distinct CDR3 sequences, with 5.5% to 6.5% seen just once and approximately 2% held by the top ten. The TCR originated in a man between 18 and 35 years old in good health. Sequencing was done on a sample of naive T cells sorted from blood. V and J are TRBV6-2 or TRBV6-3 and TRBJ1-2; no clear D gene. The CDR3 bases are TGTGCCAGCAGTCGGCCCGATGAATCTAACTATGGCTACACCTTC. This encodes CASSRPDESNYGYTF.